What follows are 30 T cell receptor beta chains derived from one specimen sequenced in a study of blood T cell dynamics during melanoma immunotherapy. TCRdb keeps only in-frame clones here, not all; method: immunoSEQ multiplex PCR. The table lists fewer than 9,500 clones, roughly 80% of them singletons. Time point given: week 3, after first cycle of checkpoint inhibitor. The material sequenced was blood, taken from a patient treated with checkpoint blockade. Every receptor here comes from a human donor with melanoma.

The gene calls are TRBV29-1 and TRBJ2-7, with D possibly being TRBD2 (6 bases). The V gene lost 6 bases and the J gene lost 5 bases, with 14 bases spanning the gap. Germline V gene data show CDR1 as SQVTM and CDR2 as ANQGSEA. The CDR3 has 12 residues. The CDR3 sequence is CSVRRAGNEQYF. DNA of the CDR3: TGCAGCGTCCGACGGGCGGGAAACGAGCAGTACTTC.

The rearrangement joins TRBV14 to TRBJ1-2; tentatively, D is TRBD1 (6 bases). Germline CDR1 is SGHDN and CDR2 is FVKESK. The V end was cut by 3 bases, the J end by 7 bases, with 15 bases between. The CDR3 has 14 amino acids. CDR3 residues: CASSHRGGLSGYTF. DNA of the CDR3: TGTGCCAGCAGCCACAGGGGTGGACTATCTGGCTACACCTTC.

The chain joins TRBV6-1 to TRBJ1-5; 7 bases agree with TRBD1. Looked up from germline, CDR1 is MNHNS and CDR2 is SASEGT. This CDR3 is 13 amino acids long. V shed 6 bases and J 7 bases; nucleotides not matched to a gene: 6. The CDR3 is CASSRDRGQPQHF. The CDR3 DNA is TGTGCCAGCAGCCGGGACAGAGGCCAGCCCCAGCATTTT.

Comments on this clone: Other DNA sequences in the same sample also yield this CDR3. The V and J genes are TRBV28 and TRBJ2-1; D possibly matches TRBD1 or TRBD2 (6 bases each). Germline CDR1 is MDHEN and CDR2 is SYDVKM. V shed 4 bases and J shed 4 bases, with 11 bases lying between them. The CDR3 consists of 14 residues. This chain's CDR3 is CASSWGDMYNEQFF. The CDR3 nucleotides read TGTGCCAGCAGTTGGGGGGACATGTACAATGAGCAGTTCTTC.

The count of this clone is one. This chain joins TRBV4-2 and TRBJ2-1; D gene ambiguous. From germline, CDR1 is LGHNA and CDR2 YNFKEQ. The CDR3 spans 15 residues. V lost 0 bases, J lost 8 bases, and 14 bases lay in between. The CDR3 is CASSQDLTAPDEQFF. The CDR3 nucleotides read TGTGCCAGCAGCCAAGATCTCACTGCCCCAGATGAGCAGTTCTTC.

The V and J genes are TRBV6-5 and TRBJ2-7, with D unclear. The ends were cut back, 0 bases at V and 2 bases at J, with 11 bases in the middle. The CDR3 runs 15 residues. In germline, CDR1 is MNHEY, CDR2 SVGAGI. For the CDR3, the DNA is TGTGCCAGCAGTTACTCCTTTGTCGGTACCTACGAGCAGTACTTC. Translating gives CASSYSFVGTYEQYF.

The rearrangement links TRBV5-1 to TRBJ1-4; D gene uncertain. The CDR3 is made up of 15 amino acids. The germline V and J ends were trimmed by 0 bases and 3 bases, with 9 bases remaining between them. Germline CDR1 is SGHRS and CDR2 is YFSETQ. CDR3 sequence: CASSLDRPANEKLFF. DNA for the CDR3: TGCGCCAGCAGCTTGGATCGGCCGGCTAATGAAAAACTGTTTTTT.

This clone was seen a few times. The J gene is TRBJ1-5, the V gene TRBV18; D is uncertain. The germline V gene encodes CDR1 KGHSH and CDR2 LQKENI. This CDR3 is built from 13 residues. Deletions cut 3 bases from V and 9 bases from J, with 12 bases between. The CDR3 nucleotides are TGTGCCAGCTCACCCGCGCCTCAGGCGCCCCAGCATTTT. Residues: CASSPAPQAPQHF.

This chain links TRBV5-4 with TRBJ2-5; 12 bases are shared with TRBD2. CDR1 is SGHNT, CDR2 YYREEE, per germline (reference sequence). There are 18 residues in the CDR3. Trimming cost V 0 bases and J 4 bases; bases outside gene matches: 10. CDR3: CASSLAVGLAGGGETQYF. The DNA for the CDR3 is TGTGCCAGCAGCTTGGCCGTAGGTCTAGCGGGGGGGGGAGAGACCCAGTACTTC. Full variable domain (rest looked up from reference TRBV5-4 and TRBJ2-5): ETGVTQSPTHLIKTRGQQVTLRCSSQSGHNTVSWYQQALGQGPQFIFQYYREEENGRGNFPPRFSGLQFPNYSSELNVNALELDDSALYLCASSLAVGLAGGGETQYFGPGTRLLVL.

In its sample, this clone was seen once. This sequence joins TRBV29-1 and TRBJ2-1; TRBD1 matches at 12 bases. In germline, CDR1 is SQVTM, CDR2 ANQGSEA. CDR3 length: 16 amino acids. Trimming at V came to 0 bases and at J to 4 bases, leaving 4 bases not matched to a gene. CDR3 protein: CSVEDPGQGAYNEQFF. CDR3 bases: TGCAGCGTTGAAGATCCGGGACAGGGGGCGTACAATGAGCAGTTCTTC.

The chain employs TRBV21-1 and TRBJ2-1; whether TRBD1, the table's D call, matches the DNA was not checked. TRBV21-1 is a recognized pseudogene. CDR3 size: 16 residues. CDR3 in DNA: TGTGCCAGCAGCTCCCCCCCGGGACAGGACCACAATGAGCAGTTCTTC. Residues: CASSSPPGQDHNEQFF.

V is TRBV21-1 and J is TRBJ2-2; TRBD2, as called in the table, went unchecked against the DNA. TRBV21-1 is assigned pseudogene status. The CDR3 runs 14 residues. The CDR3 spells CASSNAWSTGELFF. The CDR3 DNA follows: TGTGCCAGCAGTAATGCTTGGAGCACCGGGGAGCTGTTTTTT.

This clone showed up just a few times. The chain has TRBV7-8 and TRBJ1-3; tentatively, D is TRBD1 (6 bases). CDR3 length: 13 amino acids. Germline values: CDR1 SGHVS, CDR2 FQNEAQ. The V gene lost 5 bases and the J gene lost 4 bases, with 9 bases spanning the gap. The CDR3, as DNA: TGTGCCAGCAGCAGGGGGTTCGGAAACACCATATATTTT. Amino acid sequence: CASSRGFGNTIYF. Filled out from reference TRBV7-8 and TRBJ1-3, the complete variable domain reads GAGVSQSPRYKVAKRGQDVALRCDPISGHVSLFWYQQALGQGPEFLTYFQNEAQLDKSGLPSDRFFAERPEGSVSTLKIQRTQQEDSAVYLCASSRGFGNTIYFGEGSWLTVV.

The chain couples TRBV7-8 to TRBJ1-2, with D possibly being TRBD1 (6 bases). The CDR3 consists of 15 residues. Germline loops: CDR1 SGHVS, CDR2 FQNEAQ. The V end lost 5 bases, the J end lost 2 bases, and 15 bases lay between the germline ends. The CDR3, as DNA: TGTGCCAGCAGCCCGCAGGGGACCCTAAACTATGGCTACACCTTC. The encoded protein is CASSPQGTLNYGYTF.

This chain uses TRBV19 with TRBJ2-1; D might be TRBD2 (7 bases). The CDR3 is 15 residues long. Trimming shortened V by 6 bases and J by 3 bases, and 15 bases separated the two germline ends. The germline CDR1 and CDR2 sequences are LNHDA and SQIVND (reference sequence). CDR3 sequence reads: CASRVGGQVYNEQFF. CDR3 DNA sequence: TGTGCCAGTAGGGTCGGGGGGCAGGTCTACAATGAGCAGTTCTTC.

V gene TRBV6-5 combines with J gene TRBJ1-1; D not resolved. Germline V gene sequence: CDR1 MNHEY, CDR2 SVGAGI. With 0 bases removed from V and 5 bases from J, the gap between germline ends came to 10 bases. The CDR3 is made up of 14 amino acids. The CDR3 sequence is CASSYSSLITEAFF. In nucleotides, the CDR3 is TGTGCCAGCAGTTACTCTAGCCTCATTACTGAAGCTTTCTTT.

For this clone: Other DNA sequences in the sample encode the same CDR3. The chain employs TRBV9 and TRBJ1-5; D uncertain. V lost 3 bases to trimming and J lost 4 bases, with 11 bases between them. The germline gives CDR1 SGDLS, CDR2 YYNGEE. The CDR3 totals 14 residues. The CDR3 DNA follows: TGTGCCAGCAGCGAGTTCAGTACTAATCAGCCCCAGCATTTT. This codes for CASSEFSTNQPQHF.

The chain joins TRBV5-1 to TRBJ2-6, with D unclear. The V gene's germline CDR1 is SGHRS and CDR2 YFSETQ. The V end was cut by 0 bases, the J end by 0 bases, with 7 bases between. The CDR3 sequence is 16 residues long. The CDR3 DNA reads TGCGCCAGCAGCTTGGCCCTGACCTCTGGGGCCAACGTCCTGACTTTC. Encoded protein: CASSLALTSGANVLTF.

The chain joins TRBV5-4 to TRBJ2-7, with 10 nucleotides matching TRBD2. This CDR3 comprises 13 residues. The V and J ends lost 5 bases and 3 bases, in that order; junction bases with no gene match: 2. In germline, CDR1 is SGHNT, CDR2 YYREEE (reference sequence). The CDR3 nucleotides read TGTGCCAGCAGACTAGCGGGGAGCTACGAGCAGTACTTC. It translates to CASRLAGSYEQYF.

This chain uses TRBV7-8 with TRBJ1-5; D remains unclear. Looked up from germline, CDR1 is SGHVS and CDR2 is FQNEAQ. The V gene lost 4 bases and the J gene lost 0 bases, with 13 bases spanning the gap. The CDR3 loop spans 16 amino acids. The CDR3 spells CASSSTASYSNQPQHF. DNA for the CDR3: TGTGCCAGCAGCTCGACCGCGAGTTATAGCAATCAGCCCCAGCATTTT.

This clone occurred a few times. The genes are TRBV4-3 and TRBJ2-7; D is possibly TRBD1 or TRBD2 (5 bases each). This CDR3 region has 15 residues. Per germline, CDR1 LGHNA and CDR2 YSLEER. V shed 6 bases and J shed 3 bases, with 18 bases lying between them. The CDR3 region has the DNA TGCGCCAGCAGTTTTGCGTCCGGGACGTACTACGAGCAGTACTTC. Its protein product is CASSFASGTYYEQYF.

V gene TRBV5-1 combines with J gene TRBJ1-5, with D unclear. The length of the CDR3 is 15 residues. The germline gives CDR1 SGHRS, CDR2 YFSETQ. Trimming removed 0 bases from V and 0 bases from J, with 7 bases in between. CDR3 sequence (DNA): TGCGCCAGCAGCTTGGACAGTAATAGCAATCAGCCCCAGCATTTT. This codes for CASSLDSNSNQPQHF.

V is TRBV19 and J is TRBJ2-6; 7 nucleotides align to TRBD1. Trimming at V came to 4 bases and at J to 4 bases, leaving 7 bases not matched to a gene. CDR1 is LNHDA and CDR2 is SQIVND in the germline V gene (reference sequence). The CDR3 consists of 16 residues. The CDR3 DNA sequence: TGTGCCAGTAGTAGGGAGACAGGGTTCGGGGCCAACGTCCTGACTTTC. This gives the protein CASSRETGFGANVLTF.

V and J are TRBV6-1 and TRBJ2-1; the D is unclear. The CDR3 consists of 12 residues. Trimming took off 10 bases at V and 2 bases at J, with 9 bases between the two ends. Germline CDR1 MNHNS, CDR2 SASEGT. The chain's CDR3 is CATSRTYNEQFF. The DNA for the CDR3 is TGTGCCACCTCTAGGACCTACAATGAGCAGTTCTTC.

The chain couples TRBV19 to TRBJ1-5; possibly TRBD1 for D (6 bases). CDR1 and CDR2 from the germline V gene are LNHDA and SQIVND (reference sequence). V was shortened by 10 bases and J by 5 bases, with 15 bases between the two germline ends. The CDR3 has 13 amino acids. CDR3 sequence (DNA): TGTGCCATCTCGGGGGCCCCCGATCAGCCCCAGCATTTT. As protein: CAISGAPDQPQHF.

This chain joins TRBV11-1 and TRBJ2-3; 14 bases agree with TRBD2. The length of the CDR3 is 17 residues. J lost 3 bases, V lost 0 bases, and 2 bases had no gene match. Per germline, CDR1 SGHAT and CDR2 FQDESV (reference sequence). DNA of the CDR3: TGTGCCAGCAGCTTAGCGGGACTAGCGGGGGCGACAGATACGCAGTATTTT. It is translated as CASSLAGLAGATDTQYF.

V usage is TRBV18 and J usage is TRBJ2-3; D remains unclear. The germline gives CDR1 KGHSH, CDR2 LQKENI. This CDR3 region has 11 residues. V was trimmed by 9 bases and J by 3 bases, leaving 7 bases between them. The CDR3 DNA is TGTGCCAGTCCGAGGACAGATACGCAGTATTTT. The encoded protein is CASPRTDTQYF. Based on the CDR3 plus reference TRBV18 and TRBJ2-3, the full variable domain is NAGVMQNPRHLVRRRGQEARLRCSPMKGHSHVYWYRQLPEEGLKFMVYLQKENIIDESGMPKERFSAEFPKEGPSILRIQQVVRGDSAAYFCASPRTDTQYFGPGTRLTVL.

The CDR3 nucleotides read TGTGCCAGTAGTATTCCCCAGGGTTCCCTCTATGGCTACACCTTC. Its protein is CASSIPQGSLYGYTF. The V gene is TRBV19, the J gene TRBJ1-2; D perhaps matches TRBD1 (5 bases). Germline V gene data show CDR1 as LNHDA and CDR2 as SQIVND (reference sequence). CDR3 length: 15 amino acids. V gave up 3 bases and J gave up 4 bases, with 15 bases separating them.

This clone was detected a few times. The chain is built from TRBV10-3 and TRBJ1-1; D unclear. The CDR3 consists of 13 residues. Per the germline V gene, CDR1 is ENHRY and CDR2 is SYGVKD. Trimming pared 4 bases from V and 5 bases from J, leaving 11 bases between. CDR3 loop: CAISVTGYTEAFF. The CDR3 DNA reads TGTGCCATCAGTGTGACGGGGTATACTGAAGCTTTCTTT.

This chain links TRBV5-1 with TRBJ2-2; 8 positions match TRBD1. V was pared by 2 bases and J by 3 bases, with 6 bases of the junction left unmatched. CDR1 is SGHRS, CDR2 YFSETQ, per germline. The CDR3 is 16 amino acids. CDR3 sequence: CASSFPGGSDTGELFF. In DNA form, the CDR3 reads TGCGCCAGCAGCTTCCCAGGGGGCAGCGACACCGGGGAGCTGTTTTTT.